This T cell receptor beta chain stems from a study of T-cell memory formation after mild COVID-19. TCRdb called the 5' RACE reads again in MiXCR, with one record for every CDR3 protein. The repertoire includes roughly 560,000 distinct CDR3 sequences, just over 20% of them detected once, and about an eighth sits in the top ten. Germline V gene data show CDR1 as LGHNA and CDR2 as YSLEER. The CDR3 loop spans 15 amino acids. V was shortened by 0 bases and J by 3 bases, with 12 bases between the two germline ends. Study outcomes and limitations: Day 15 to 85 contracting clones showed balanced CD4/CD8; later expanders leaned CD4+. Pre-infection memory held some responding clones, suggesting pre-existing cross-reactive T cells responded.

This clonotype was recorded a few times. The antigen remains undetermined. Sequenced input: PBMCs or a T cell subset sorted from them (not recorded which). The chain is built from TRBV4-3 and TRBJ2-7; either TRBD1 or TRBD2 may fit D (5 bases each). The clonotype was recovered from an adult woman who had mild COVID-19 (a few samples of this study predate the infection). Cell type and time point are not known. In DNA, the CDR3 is TGCGCCAGCAGCCAAGATCGGGACGGATACTACGAGCAGTACTTC. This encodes CASSQDRDGYYEQYF.